This TCR beta chain was observed in a study of T cell changes during pregnancy in multiple sclerosis. TCRdb's table, derived via immunoSEQ multiplex PCR, lists solely in-frame clones and lacks some. This table holds about 100,000 clones, about 92% found once. CDR1 MDHEN and CDR2 SYDVKM come from the germline V gene. This CDR3 contains 15 residues. V gave up 6 bases and J gave up 6 bases; unmatched junction bases: 12. The chain links TRBV28 to TRBJ1-1; 8 nucleotides line up with TRBD1. This receptor was obtained from a female donor with multiple sclerosis, enrolled in a pregnancy study. This specimen was peripheral blood, taken in the second trimester of pregnancy. The CDR3 nucleotides read TGTGCCAGCAGACCCCCGGGGCAGGGGGCTTCTGAAGCTTTCTTT. Protein sequence: CASRPPGQGASEAFF. The full variable domain, rest sourced from reference TRBV28 and TRBJ1-1, is DVKVTQSSRYLVKRTGEKVFLECVQDMDHENMFWYRQDPGLGLRLIYFSYDVKMKEKGDIPEGYSVSREKKERFSLILESASTNQTSMYLCASRPPGQGASEAFFGQGTRLTVV.